This T cell receptor (beta chain) derives from a study of T cells in narcolepsy. After removal of 0 bases from V and 4 bases from J, the junction contained 5 bases not matched to a gene. This CDR3 is 15 amino acids long. Germline CDR1 and CDR2: MNHEY and SMNVEV (reference sequence). This clone was counted only a few times. Here immunoSEQ multiplex PCR was the method, and the copy in TCRdb shows in-frame clones only, minus some. The sample shows more than 7,500 clones, about 61% of them seen only once. This chain links TRBV27 with TRBJ2-5; 7 bases align to TRBD2. This receptor was identified in a human donor with narcolepsy. What was sequenced was CD45RA- memory CD8+ T cells from PBMCs. The CDR3 is CASSLSGGYGETQYF. The CDR3 nucleotides are TGTGCCAGCAGTTTATCGGGGGGGTATGGAGAGACCCAGTACTTC.